The present T cell receptor beta chain was sequenced within a study of shared clonotypes between healthy human individuals. Across the whole study: Donors had three CD4 naive, three CD4 memory, two CD8 naive and one CD8 memory plate apiece.

Clones were sequenced by immunoSEQ multiplex PCR, and TCRdb holds only the in-frame ones, with some missing. This table holds over a million clones, approximately 80% found once. The clonotype comes from a man between 18 and 35 years old in good health. Some clones in this sample may be carry-over from other donors' samples. The source material was memory CD4+ T cells from PBMCs. Described subset: CD45RA-negative fraction.

CDR3 protein: CASSLAWTSGGTGELFF. Written as DNA, the CDR3 is TGTGCCAGCAGCTTAGCCTGGACTAGCGGGGGCACCGGGGAGCTGTTTTTT. The V and J genes are TRBV7-8 and TRBJ2-2, with 13 bases identical to TRBD2. V lost 0 bases to trimming and J lost 4 bases; unmatched junction nucleotides: 2. The CDR3 loop spans 17 amino acids. Germline loops: CDR1 SGHVS, CDR2 FQNEAQ.